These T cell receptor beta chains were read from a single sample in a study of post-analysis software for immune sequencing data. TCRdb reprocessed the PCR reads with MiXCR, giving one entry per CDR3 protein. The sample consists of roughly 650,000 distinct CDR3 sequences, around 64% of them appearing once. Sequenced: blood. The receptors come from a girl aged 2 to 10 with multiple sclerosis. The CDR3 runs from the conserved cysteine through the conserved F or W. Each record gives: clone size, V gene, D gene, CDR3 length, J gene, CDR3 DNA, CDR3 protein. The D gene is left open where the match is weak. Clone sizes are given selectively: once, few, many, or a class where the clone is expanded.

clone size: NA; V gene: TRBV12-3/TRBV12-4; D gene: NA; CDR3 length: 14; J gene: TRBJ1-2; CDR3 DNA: TGTGCCAGCAGTTTATGGCACCGGCTGGAGGGCTACACCTTC; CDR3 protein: CASSLWHRLEGYTF
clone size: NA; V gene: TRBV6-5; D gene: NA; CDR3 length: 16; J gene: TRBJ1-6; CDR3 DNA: TGTGCCAGCAGTTACCGCGCGTGGGGTATGGGCTCACCCCTCCACTTT; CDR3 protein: CASSYRAWGMGSPLHF
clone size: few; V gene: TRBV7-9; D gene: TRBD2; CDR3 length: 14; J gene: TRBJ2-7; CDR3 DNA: TGTGCCAGCAGCTTTAGCGGGCCTCCCTACGAGCAGTACTTC; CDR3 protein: CASSFSGPPYEQYF
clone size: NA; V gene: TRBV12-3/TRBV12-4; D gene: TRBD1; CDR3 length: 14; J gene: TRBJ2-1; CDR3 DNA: TGTGCCAGCAGTAGCGGACAGGCCTTCAATGAGCAGTTCTTC; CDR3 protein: CASSSGQAFNEQFF
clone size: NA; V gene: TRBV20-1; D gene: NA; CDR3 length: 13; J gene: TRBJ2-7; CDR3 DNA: TGCAGTGCTAGTCTGGTAGGGCGATACGAGCAGTACTTC; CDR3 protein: CSASLVGRYEQYF
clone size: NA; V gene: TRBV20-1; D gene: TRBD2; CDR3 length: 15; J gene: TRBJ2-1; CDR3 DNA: TGCAGTGCTAGCTTAGCGGGAGGGCCATCAAATGAGCAGTTCTTC; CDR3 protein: CSASLAGGPSNEQFF
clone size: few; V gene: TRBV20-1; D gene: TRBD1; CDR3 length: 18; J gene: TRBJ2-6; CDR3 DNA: TGCAGTGCTATGTCCGGGACAGGGGGAAAAACTGGGGCCAACGTCCTGACTTTC; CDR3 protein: CSAMSGTGGKTGANVLTF
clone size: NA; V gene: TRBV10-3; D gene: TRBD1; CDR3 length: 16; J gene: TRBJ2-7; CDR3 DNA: TGTGCCATCAGCCCCTCCACAGGGGGGCTCTCCTACGAGCAGTACTTC; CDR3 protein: CAISPSTGGLSYEQYF
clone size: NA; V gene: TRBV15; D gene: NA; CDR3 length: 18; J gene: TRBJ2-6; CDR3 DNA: TGTGCCACCAGCAGCAGCGGACAGCCTATCTCTGGGGCCAACGTCCTGACTTTC; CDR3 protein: CATSSSGQPISGANVLTF
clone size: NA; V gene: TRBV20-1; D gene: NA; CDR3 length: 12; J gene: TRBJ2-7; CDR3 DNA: TGCAGTGCTAGACAGGGTGGTGTCGAGCAGTACTTC; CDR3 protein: CSARQGGVEQYF
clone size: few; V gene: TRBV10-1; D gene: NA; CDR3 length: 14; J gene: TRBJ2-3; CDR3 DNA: TGCGCCAGCAGTGAGACCAGGGCTACAGATACGCAGTATTTT; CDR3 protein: CASSETRATDTQYF
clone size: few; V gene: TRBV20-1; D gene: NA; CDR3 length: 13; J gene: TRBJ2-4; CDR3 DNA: TGCAGTGCCAAACTTCAAGCCAAAAACATTCAGTACTTC; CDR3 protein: CSAKLQAKNIQYF
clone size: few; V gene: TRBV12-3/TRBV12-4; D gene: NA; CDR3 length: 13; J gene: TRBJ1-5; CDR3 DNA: TGTGCCAGCAGTTCGACGGAGAATCAGCCCCAGCATTTT; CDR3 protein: CASSSTENQPQHF
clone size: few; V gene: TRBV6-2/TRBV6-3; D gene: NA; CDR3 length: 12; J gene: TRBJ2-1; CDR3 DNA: TGTGCCAGCGGGGCCCCTTACAATGAGCAGTTCTTC; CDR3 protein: CASGAPYNEQFF
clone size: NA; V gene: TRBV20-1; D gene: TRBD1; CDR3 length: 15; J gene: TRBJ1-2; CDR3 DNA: TGCAGTGCGAGGGGGACAGGGTGGACAAACTATGGCTACACCTTC; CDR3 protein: CSARGTGWTNYGYTF
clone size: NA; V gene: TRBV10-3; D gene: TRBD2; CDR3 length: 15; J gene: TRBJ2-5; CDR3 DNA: TGTGCCATCAGTGAGACTAGCGGGAGCGCAGAGACCCAGTACTTC; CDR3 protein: CAISETSGSAETQYF
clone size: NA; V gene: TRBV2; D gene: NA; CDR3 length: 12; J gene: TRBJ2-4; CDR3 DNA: TGTGCGAGCTTTGGACCCAAAAACATTCAGTACTTC; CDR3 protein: CASFGPKNIQYF
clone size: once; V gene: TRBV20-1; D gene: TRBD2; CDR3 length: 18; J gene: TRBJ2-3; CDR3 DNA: TGCAGTGCTAGAGCGACTAGCGGGGGAGTTGGTAGCACAGATACGCAGTATTTT; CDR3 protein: CSARATSGGVGSTDTQYF
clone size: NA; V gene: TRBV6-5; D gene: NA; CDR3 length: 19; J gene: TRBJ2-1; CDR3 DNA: TGTGCCAGCAGTTACTCGATGCTAAGTTGGGCCCCACACGGGGATGAGCAGTTCTTC; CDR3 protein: CASSYSMLSWAPHGDEQFF
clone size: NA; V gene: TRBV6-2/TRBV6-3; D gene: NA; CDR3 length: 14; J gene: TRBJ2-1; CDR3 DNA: TGTGCCAGCAGCCCTCGATCGGCCAACAATGAGCAGTTCTTC; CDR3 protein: CASSPRSANNEQFF
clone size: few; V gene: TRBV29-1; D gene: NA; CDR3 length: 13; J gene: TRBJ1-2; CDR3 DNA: TGCAGCGTTGAAGAGTCCCCGCAGGATGGCTACACCTTC; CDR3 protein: CSVEESPQDGYTF
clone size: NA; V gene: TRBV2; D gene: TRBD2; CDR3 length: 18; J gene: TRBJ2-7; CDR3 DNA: TGTGCCAGCAGTGAGACCCCGGGGGGTAGCGGGAGTAGGTACGAGCAGTACTTC; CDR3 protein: CASSETPGGSGSRYEQYF
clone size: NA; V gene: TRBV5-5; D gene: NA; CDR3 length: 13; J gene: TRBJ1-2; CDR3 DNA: TGTGCCAGCAGCTTGGGGGCAGGGTCTGGCTACACCTTC; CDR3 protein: CASSLGAGSGYTF
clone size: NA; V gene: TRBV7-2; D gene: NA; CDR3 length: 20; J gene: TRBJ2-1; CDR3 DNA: TGTGCCAGCAGCTTATCAGTTCTACGGGGGCGCAGAAGGCCCTACAATGAGCAGTTCTTC; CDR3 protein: CASSLSVLRGRRRPYNEQFF
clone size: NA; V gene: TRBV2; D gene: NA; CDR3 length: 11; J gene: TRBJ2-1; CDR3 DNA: TGTGCCAGCAGACCGAGAAATGAGCAGTTCTTC; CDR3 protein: CASRPRNEQFF
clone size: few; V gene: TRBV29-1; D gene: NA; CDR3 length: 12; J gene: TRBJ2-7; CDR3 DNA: TGCAGCGTTGTGAGCTCTTCCTACGAGCAGTACTTC; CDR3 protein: CSVVSSSYEQYF
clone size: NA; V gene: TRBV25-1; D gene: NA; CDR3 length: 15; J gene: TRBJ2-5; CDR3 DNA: TGTGCCAGCAGTGAATACTCAGGGGTGGCGGAGACCCAGTACTTC; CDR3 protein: CASSEYSGVAETQYF
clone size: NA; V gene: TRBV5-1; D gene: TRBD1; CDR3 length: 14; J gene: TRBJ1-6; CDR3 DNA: TGCGCCAGCAGCGGCGACAGGGGGATGGCACCCCTCCACTTT; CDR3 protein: CASSGDRGMAPLHF
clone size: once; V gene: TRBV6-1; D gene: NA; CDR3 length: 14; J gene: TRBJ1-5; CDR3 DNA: TGTGCCGCAACGGGGGGGGCAAGCAATCAGCCCCAGCATTTT; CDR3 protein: CAATGGASNQPQHF
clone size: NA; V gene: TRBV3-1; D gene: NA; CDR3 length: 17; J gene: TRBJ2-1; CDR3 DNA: TGTGCCAGCAGCCAAGATCACTATCGTCTAGCGAGCAATGAGCAGTTCTTC; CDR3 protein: CASSQDHYRLASNEQFF
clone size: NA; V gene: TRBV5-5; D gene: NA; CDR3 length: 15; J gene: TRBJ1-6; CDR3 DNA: TGTGCCAGCAGCTTCGAAAAACAGGGAGGTTCACCCCTCCACTTT; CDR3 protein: CASSFEKQGGSPLHF
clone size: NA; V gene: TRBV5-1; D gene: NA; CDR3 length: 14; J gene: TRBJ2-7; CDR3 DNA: TGTGCCAGCAGTTTAGACAGGAGCTCCTACGAGCAGTACTTC; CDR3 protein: CASSLDRSSYEQYF
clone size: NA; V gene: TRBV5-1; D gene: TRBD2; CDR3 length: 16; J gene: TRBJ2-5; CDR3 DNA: TGCGCCAGCAGCCCCTCTAGCGGGGGAGTACAAGAGACCCAGTACTTC; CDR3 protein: CASSPSSGGVQETQYF
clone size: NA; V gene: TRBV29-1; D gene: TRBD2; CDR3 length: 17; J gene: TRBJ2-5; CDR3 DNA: TGCAGCGTTGGGGGGCTAGCGGGGGGGCAAGGTCAAGAGACCCAGTACTTC; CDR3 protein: CSVGGLAGGQGQETQYF
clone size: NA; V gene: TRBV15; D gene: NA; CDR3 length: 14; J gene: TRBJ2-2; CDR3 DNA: TGTGCCACCAGTGGAGTGACGAACACCGGGGAGCTGTTTTTT; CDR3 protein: CATSGVTNTGELFF
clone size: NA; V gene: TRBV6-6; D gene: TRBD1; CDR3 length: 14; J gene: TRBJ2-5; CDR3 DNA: TGTGCCAGCAGTTACGGCGAGGGGGCAGAGACCCAGTACTTC; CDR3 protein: CASSYGEGAETQYF
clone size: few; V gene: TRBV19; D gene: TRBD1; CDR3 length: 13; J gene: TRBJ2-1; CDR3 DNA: TGTGCCAGTAGAGGACAGGGGGGAAATGAGCAGTTCTTC; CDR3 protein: CASRGQGGNEQFF
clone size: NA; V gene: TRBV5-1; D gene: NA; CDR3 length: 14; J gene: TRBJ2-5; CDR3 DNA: TGCGCCAGCAGCTTGGAGGCAGGTCAAGAGACCCAGTACTTC; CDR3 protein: CASSLEAGQETQYF
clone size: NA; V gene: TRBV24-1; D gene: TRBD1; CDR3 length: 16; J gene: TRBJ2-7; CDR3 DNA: TGTGCCACCAGTGATTTTGAGACAGGGGCTTATGACGAGCAGTACTTC; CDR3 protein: CATSDFETGAYDEQYF
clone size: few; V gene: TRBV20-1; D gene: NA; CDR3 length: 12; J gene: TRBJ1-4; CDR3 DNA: TGCAGTGCTAGAGGACCTGGGGAAAAACTGTTTTTT; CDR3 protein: CSARGPGEKLFF
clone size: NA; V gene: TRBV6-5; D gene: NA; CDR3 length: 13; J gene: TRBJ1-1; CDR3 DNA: TGTGCCAGCAGGCCAGGGTATTGGACTGAAGCTTTCTTT; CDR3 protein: CASRPGYWTEAFF
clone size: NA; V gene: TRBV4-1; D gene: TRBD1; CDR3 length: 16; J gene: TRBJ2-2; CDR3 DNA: TGCGCCAGCAGCTACCGTCGGCAGGGGGACACCGGGGAGCTGTTTTTT; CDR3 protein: CASSYRRQGDTGELFF
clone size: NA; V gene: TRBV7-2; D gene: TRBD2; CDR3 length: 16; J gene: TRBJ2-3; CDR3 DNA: TGTGCCAGCAGCTTTTCTAGCGGGAGGAGGGCAGATACGCAGTATTTT; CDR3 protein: CASSFSSGRRADTQYF
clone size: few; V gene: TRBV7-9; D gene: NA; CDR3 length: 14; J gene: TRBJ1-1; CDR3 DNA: TGTGCCAGCAGTTTGACAGACATGAACACTGAAGCTTTCTTT; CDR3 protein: CASSLTDMNTEAFF
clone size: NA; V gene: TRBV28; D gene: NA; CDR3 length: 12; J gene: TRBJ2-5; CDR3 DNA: TGTGCCAGCAGTTTCGGGGGCAGGGCGGGGTACTTC; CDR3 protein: CASSFGGRAGYF
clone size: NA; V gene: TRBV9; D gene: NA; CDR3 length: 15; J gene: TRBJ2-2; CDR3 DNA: TGTGCCAGCAGCACTGGAGGGCCGCACACCGGGGAGCTGTTTTTT; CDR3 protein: CASSTGGPHTGELFF
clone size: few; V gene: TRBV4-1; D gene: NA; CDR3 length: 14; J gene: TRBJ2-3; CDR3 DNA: TGCGCCAGCAGCCAAGAGGGGGCCACAGATACGCAGTATTTT; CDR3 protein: CASSQEGATDTQYF
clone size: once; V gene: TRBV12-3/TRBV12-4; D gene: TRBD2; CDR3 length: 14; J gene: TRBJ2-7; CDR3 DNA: TGTGCCAGCAGGGAGGGGAGGGGAACCTACGAGCAGTACTTC; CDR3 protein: CASREGRGTYEQYF